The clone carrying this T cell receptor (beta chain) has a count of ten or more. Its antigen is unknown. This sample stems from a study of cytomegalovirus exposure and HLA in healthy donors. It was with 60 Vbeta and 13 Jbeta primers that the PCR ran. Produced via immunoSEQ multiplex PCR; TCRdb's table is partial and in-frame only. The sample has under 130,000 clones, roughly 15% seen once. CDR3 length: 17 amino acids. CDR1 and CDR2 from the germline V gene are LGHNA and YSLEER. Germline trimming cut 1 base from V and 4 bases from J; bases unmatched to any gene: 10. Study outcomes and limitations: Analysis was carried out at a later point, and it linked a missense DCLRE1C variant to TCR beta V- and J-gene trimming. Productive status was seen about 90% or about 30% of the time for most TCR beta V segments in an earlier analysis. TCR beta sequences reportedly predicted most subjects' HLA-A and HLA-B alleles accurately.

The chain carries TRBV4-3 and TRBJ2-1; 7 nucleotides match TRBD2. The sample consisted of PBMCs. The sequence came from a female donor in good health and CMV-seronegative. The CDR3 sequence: CASSQAPAASGYNEQFF. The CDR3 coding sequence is TGCGCCAGCAGCCAAGCCCCCGCGGCTAGCGGTTACAATGAGCAGTTCTTC.